The 18 T cell receptor beta chains presented below share a single source sample, sequenced in a study of blood T cell repertoires in COVID-19. Assay used: immunoSEQ multiplex PCR; TCRdb lists only in-frame clones, some missing. The sample carries about 210,000 clones, about nine tenths recorded once. Sequencing was done on a sample of PBMCs or T cells enriched from blood (not recorded which). These receptors originate from a woman aged 40 to 55 with acute COVID-19.

The chain employs TRBV5-5 and TRBJ1-5; possibly TRBD1 for D (5 bases). V was trimmed by 6 bases and J by 0 bases, leaving 16 bases between them. The CDR3 is 16 amino acids. Germline assignment: CDR1 SGHKS and CDR2 YYEKEE (reference sequence). CDR3 DNA: TGTGCCAGCACCCGAGAGGGGAGGGGTAGCAATCAGCCCCAGCATTTT. Translation: CASTREGRGSNQPQHF.

The chain has TRBV5-1 and TRBJ1-3; TRBD1 matches at 12 bases. CDR1 is SGHRS, CDR2 YFSETQ, per germline. This CDR3 is 18 amino acids long. Losses at the gene ends were 0 bases for V and 3 bases for J; bases not matched to a gene: 7. Written as DNA, the CDR3 is TGCGCCAGCAGCTTGGGGACCGGGACAGGGGGCTTTGGAAACACCATATATTTT. It yields the protein CASSLGTGTGGFGNTIYF.

This chain links TRBV28 with TRBJ1-2; 8 bases are a match to TRBD1. The CDR3 is made up of 13 amino acids. Germline assignment: CDR1 MDHEN and CDR2 SYDVKM. J was trimmed by 4 bases and V by 7 bases; bases with no gene match: 5. CDR3 bases: TGTGCCAGCACCCTCGGACAGGGCTATGGCTACACCTTC. Residues: CASTLGQGYGYTF.

In its sample, this clone was seen once. The CDR3 bases are TGTGCCAGCAGCTTAGGGGGACAGGGGTACCAAGAGACCCAGTACTTC. Amino acid sequence: CASSLGGQGYQETQYF. The chain joins TRBV11-3 to TRBJ2-5, with TRBD1 identical over 10 bases. Germline values: CDR1 SGHNT, CDR2 YENEEA. Trimming cost V 1 base and J 0 bases; bases outside gene matches: 2. CDR3 length equals 16 residues.

The CDR3 DNA is TGTGCCAGTAGTGAGGGCTGGCATCAGCCCCAGCATTTT. It encodes CASSEGWHQPQHF. The chain employs TRBV19 and TRBJ1-5; D is unresolved. V was clipped by 5 bases and J by 5 bases, with 10 bases between them. CDR1 is LNHDA, CDR2 SQIVND, per germline (reference sequence). The CDR3 has 13 amino acids.

This chain connects TRBV4-2 to TRBJ1-6; D possibly corresponds to TRBD1 (5 bases). The CDR3 has 17 amino acids. From germline, CDR1 is LGHNA and CDR2 YNFKEQ. Trimming took off 1 base at V and 0 bases at J, with 10 bases between the two ends. In DNA, the CDR3 is TGTGCCAGCAGCCAAGGAGGACAAAGCTCCTATAATTCACCCCTCCACTTT. Translation: CASSQGGQSSYNSPLHF.

This clone has only one observation. The J gene is TRBJ1-2, the V gene TRBV6-5; 9 nucleotides line up with TRBD1. The CDR3 has 14 residues. CDR1 and CDR2 from the germline V gene are MNHEY and SVGAGI. V shed 7 bases and J 6 bases; nucleotides not matched to a gene: 9. For the CDR3, the DNA is TGTGCCAGCATCCTCGGGACAGGGCAGGATGGCTACACCTTC. This gives the protein CASILGTGQDGYTF.

The V call is TRBV27, the J call TRBJ2-1; a weak D match, TRBD2 (5 bases). The V end was cut by 6 bases, the J end by 0 bases, with 12 bases between. The CDR3 contains 15 residues. Germline V gene sequence: CDR1 MNHEY, CDR2 SMNVEV (reference sequence). The CDR3 spells CASSAPLASYNEQFF. The DNA for the CDR3 is TGTGCCAGCAGCGCCCCCCTAGCCTCCTACAATGAGCAGTTCTTC.

V is TRBV27 and J is TRBJ1-2; the D gene is possibly TRBD1 (5 bases). V was cut by 6 bases and J by 4 bases, with 12 bases left in between. CDR1 and CDR2 (germline): MNHEY, SMNVEV (reference sequence). The CDR3 loop spans 13 amino acids. The CDR3 coding sequence is TGTGCCAGCAGCCGCACAGGTTCCTATGGCTACACCTTC. Protein: CASSRTGSYGYTF.

The J gene is TRBJ2-1, the V gene TRBV3-1 (or the pseudogene TRBV3-2); no definite D call. The CDR3 spans 11 residues. Germline CDR1 LGHDT, CDR2 YNNKEL (reference sequence). The V and J ends lost 1 base and 12 bases respectively, with 7 bases between them. The CDR3 protein is CASSQARSQFF. CDR3 DNA sequence: TGTGCCAGCAGCCAAGCTAGATCGCAGTTCTTC.

In DNA, the CDR3 is TGCGCCAGCAGCTTTCAGGGGGCCCCGGACACAGATACGCAGTATTTT. This translates into CASSFQGAPDTDTQYF. The chain combines TRBV5-1 with TRBJ2-3; TRBD1 agrees at 8 bases. The CDR3 length is 16 residues. Germline CDR1 is SGHRS and CDR2 is YFSETQ. V was clipped by 2 bases and J by 2 bases; unmatched bases: 7. Full variable domain (outside the CDR3, taken from reference TRBV5-1 and TRBJ2-3): KAGVTQTPRYLIKTRGQQVTLSCSPISGHRSVSWYQQTPGQGLQFLFEYFSETQRNKGNFPGRFSGRQFSNSRSEMNVSTLELGDSALYLCASSFQGAPDTDTQYFGPGTRLTVL.

The chain couples TRBV6-2 or TRBV6-3 to TRBJ1-1, with TRBD1 identical over 9 bases. CDR3 size: 15 residues. Germline-derived CDR1 and CDR2 are MNHEY and SVGEGT. J gave up 7 bases and V 6 bases, and 12 bases lay outside the gene matches. The DNA of the CDR3 is TGTGCCAGCAGCTTTTCAAGCGGGACAGGGAGTGAAGCTTTCTTT. Translating it yields CASSFSSGTGSEAFF.

J is TRBJ2-3 and V is TRBV19; 7 nucleotides match TRBD1. The germline V gene encodes CDR1 LNHDA and CDR2 SQIVND (reference sequence). The CDR3 loop spans 16 amino acids. V was pared by 6 bases and J by 3 bases, with 12 bases of the junction left unmatched. The CDR3, as DNA: TGTGCCAGTAGGGCCCCGGCCAGGGGGTTAACAGATACGCAGTATTTT. This sequence encodes CASRAPARGLTDTQYF. Full variable domain (missing parts from reference TRBV19 and TRBJ2-3): DGGITQSPKYLFRKEGQNVTLSCEQNLNHDAMYWYRQDPGQGLRLIYYSQIVNDFQKGDIAEGYSVSREKKESFPLTVTSAQKNPTAFYLCASRAPARGLTDTQYFGPGTRLTVL.

The rearrangement uses TRBV18 and TRBJ1-2; 11 nucleotides agree with TRBD1. The V and J ends lost 6 bases and 3 bases, in that order; junction bases with no gene match: 6. The CDR3 is 15 residues long. Germline-derived CDR1 and CDR2 are KGHSH and LQKENI. The CDR3 DNA follows: TGTGCCAGCTCGTCTCCGGGACAGGGGGACTATGGCTACACCTTC. Its protein product is CASSSPGQGDYGYTF. Variable domain in full (rest from reference TRBV18 and TRBJ1-2): NAGVMQNPRHLVRRRGQEARLRCSPMKGHSHVYWYRQLPEEGLKFMVYLQKENIIDESGMPKERFSAEFPKEGPSILRIQQVVRGDSAAYFCASSSPGQGDYGYTFGSGTRLTVV.

The chain employs TRBV12-3 or TRBV12-4 and TRBJ1-4; D gene ambiguous. V was shortened by 8 bases and J by 4 bases, with 11 bases between the two germline ends. CDR3 length: 13 residues. The CDR3 loop reads CASGEIYNEKLFF. Written as DNA, the CDR3 is TGTGCCAGCGGGGAGATCTATAATGAAAAACTGTTTTTT.

The chain couples TRBV14 to TRBJ1-2; D is unresolved. V was cut by 1 base and J by 0 bases, with 12 bases left in between. This CDR3 is 16 amino acids long. Germline loops: CDR1 SGHDN, CDR2 FVKESK. The CDR3 protein is CASSQGGTVTNYGYTF. Written as DNA, the CDR3 is TGTGCCAGCAGCCAAGGTGGTACAGTAACTAACTATGGCTACACCTTC.

The chain combines TRBV27 with TRBJ2-3; 9 bases align to TRBD1. With 5 bases clipped from V and 5 bases from J, the junction kept 11 bases outside the gene matches. The CDR3 runs 16 residues. Per germline, CDR1 MNHEY and CDR2 SMNVEV (reference sequence). CDR3 region: CASSPTGGSTGDTQYF. The CDR3 region has the DNA TGTGCCAGCAGTCCTACAGGGGGCTCCACGGGAGATACGCAGTATTTT.

The chain is built from TRBV6-5 and TRBJ1-4, with 7 bases fitting TRBD1. The V gene's germline CDR1 is MNHEY and CDR2 SVGAGI. V lost 6 bases and J lost 1; bases outside the gene matches: 2. This CDR3 contains 14 residues. DNA of the CDR3: TGTGCCAGCAGGCCAGGGGGAACTAATGAAAAACTGTTTTTT. Protein: CASRPGGTNEKLFF.